This T cell receptor (beta chain) is drawn from a study of T cells in Graves' hyperthyroidism and ophthalmopathy. Whole-study findings and limits: Most clonotypes expanded in the thyroid (above 0.001) were also present in blood.

Amplified TCR beta CDR3 regions came from RNA transcripts. TCR CDR3 underwent first-round RT-PCR with the HTBI primer set. From the multiplex PCR reads, TCRdb called clonotypes with MiXCR, one entry per CDR3 protein. The sample records under 600,000 distinct CDR3 sequences, more than 15% being singletons. J was trimmed by 5 bases and V by 5 bases; bases with no gene match: 6. This CDR3 contains 15 residues. Germline assignment: CDR1 MNHEY and CDR2 SMNVEV (reference sequence). Patients affected by ophthalmopathy presented a Clinical Activity Score of at least 3, a NOSPECS grade of at least 4, and disease duration below 3 months. About this clonotype: Its specificity is unknown.

The chain combines TRBV27 with TRBJ2-1; 10 nucleotides agree with TRBD2. Material: blood. The origin of this receptor is a woman aged 40 to 50 with Graves' ophthalmopathy. The CDR3 reads CASSLTSGYHNEQFF. In DNA form, the CDR3 reads TGTGCCAGCAGTCTGACTAGCGGGTATCACAATGAGCAGTTCTTC.